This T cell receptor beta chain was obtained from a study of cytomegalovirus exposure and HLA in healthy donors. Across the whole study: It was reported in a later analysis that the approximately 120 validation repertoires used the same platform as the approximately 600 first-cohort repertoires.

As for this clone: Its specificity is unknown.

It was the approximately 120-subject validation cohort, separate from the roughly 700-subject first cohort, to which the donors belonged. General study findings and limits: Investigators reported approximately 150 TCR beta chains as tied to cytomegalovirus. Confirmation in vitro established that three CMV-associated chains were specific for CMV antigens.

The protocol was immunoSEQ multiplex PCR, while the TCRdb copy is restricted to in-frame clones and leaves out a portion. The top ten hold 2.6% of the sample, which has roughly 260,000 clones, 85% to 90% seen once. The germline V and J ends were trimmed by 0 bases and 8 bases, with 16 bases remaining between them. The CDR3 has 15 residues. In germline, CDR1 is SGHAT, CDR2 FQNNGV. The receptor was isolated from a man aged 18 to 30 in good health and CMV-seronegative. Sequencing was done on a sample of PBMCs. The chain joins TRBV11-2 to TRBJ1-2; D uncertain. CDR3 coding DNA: TGTGCCAGCAGCTTAGAGGGCGCCACCACTGGGGGCTACACCTTC. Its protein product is CASSLEGATTGGYTF.